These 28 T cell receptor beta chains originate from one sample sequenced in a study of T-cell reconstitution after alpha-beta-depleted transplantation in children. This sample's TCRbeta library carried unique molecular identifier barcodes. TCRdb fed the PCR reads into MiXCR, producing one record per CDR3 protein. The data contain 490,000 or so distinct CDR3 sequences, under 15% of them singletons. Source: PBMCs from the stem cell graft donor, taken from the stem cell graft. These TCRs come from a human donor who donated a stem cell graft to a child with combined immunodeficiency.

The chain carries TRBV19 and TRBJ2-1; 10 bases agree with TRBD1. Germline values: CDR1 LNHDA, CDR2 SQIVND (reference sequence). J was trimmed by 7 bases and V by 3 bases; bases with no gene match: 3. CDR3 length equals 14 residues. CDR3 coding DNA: TGTGCCAGTAGTATCAGGACAGGGGGGAATGAGCAGTTCTTC. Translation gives CASSIRTGGNEQFF.

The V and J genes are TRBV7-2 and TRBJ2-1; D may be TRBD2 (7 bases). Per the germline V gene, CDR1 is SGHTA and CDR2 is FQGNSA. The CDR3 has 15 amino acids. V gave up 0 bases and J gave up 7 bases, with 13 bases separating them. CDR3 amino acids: CASSLARGAGNEQFF. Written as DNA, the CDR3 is TGTGCCAGCAGCTTAGCACGGGGGGCGGGTAATGAGCAGTTCTTC.

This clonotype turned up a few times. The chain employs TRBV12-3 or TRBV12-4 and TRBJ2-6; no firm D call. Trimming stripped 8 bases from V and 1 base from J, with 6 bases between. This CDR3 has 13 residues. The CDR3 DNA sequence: TGTGCCAGCGGGGTTTCTGGGGCCAACGTCCTGACTTTC. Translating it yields CASGVSGANVLTF.

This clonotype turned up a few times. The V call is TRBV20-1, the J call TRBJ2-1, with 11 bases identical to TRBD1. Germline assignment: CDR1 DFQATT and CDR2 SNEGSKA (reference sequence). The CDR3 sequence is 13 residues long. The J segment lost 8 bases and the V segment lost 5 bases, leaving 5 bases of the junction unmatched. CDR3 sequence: CSADGQGADEQFF. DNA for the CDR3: TGCAGTGCTGACGGACAGGGGGCGGATGAGCAGTTCTTC.

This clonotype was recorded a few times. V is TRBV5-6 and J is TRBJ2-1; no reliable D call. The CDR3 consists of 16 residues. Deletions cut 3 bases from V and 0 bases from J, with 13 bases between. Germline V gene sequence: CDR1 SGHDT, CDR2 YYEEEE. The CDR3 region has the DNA TGTGCCAGCAGCTCAACGGGCCAGCACTCCTACAATGAGCAGTTCTTC. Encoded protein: CASSSTGQHSYNEQFF. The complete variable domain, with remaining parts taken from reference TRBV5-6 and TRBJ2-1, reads DAGVTQSPTHLIKTRGQQVTLRCSPKSGHDTVSWYQQALGQGPQFIFQYYEEEERQRGNFPDRFSGHQFPNYSSELNVNALLLGDSALYLCASSSTGQHSYNEQFFGPGTRLTVL.

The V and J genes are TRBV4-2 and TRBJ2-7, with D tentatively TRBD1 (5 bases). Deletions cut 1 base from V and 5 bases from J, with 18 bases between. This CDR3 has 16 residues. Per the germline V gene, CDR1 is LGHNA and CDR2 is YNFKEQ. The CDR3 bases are TGTGCCAGCAGCCAAGGATTCGCGACAGCTCTTGACGAGCAGTACTTC. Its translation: CASSQGFATALDEQYF.

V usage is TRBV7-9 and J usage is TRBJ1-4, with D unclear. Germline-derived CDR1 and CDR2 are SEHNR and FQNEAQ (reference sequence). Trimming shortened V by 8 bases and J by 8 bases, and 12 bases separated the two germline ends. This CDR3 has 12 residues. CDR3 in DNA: TGTGCCAGCCGCAGAGACCTAGAAAAACTGTTTTTT. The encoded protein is CASRRDLEKLFF.

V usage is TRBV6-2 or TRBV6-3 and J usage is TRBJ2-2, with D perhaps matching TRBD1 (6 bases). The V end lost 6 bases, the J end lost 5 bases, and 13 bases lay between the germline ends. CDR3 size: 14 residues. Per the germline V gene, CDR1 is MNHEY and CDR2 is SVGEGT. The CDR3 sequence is CASRTGRDTGELFF. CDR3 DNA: TGTGCCAGCAGGACAGGTCGTGATACCGGGGAGCTGTTTTTT.

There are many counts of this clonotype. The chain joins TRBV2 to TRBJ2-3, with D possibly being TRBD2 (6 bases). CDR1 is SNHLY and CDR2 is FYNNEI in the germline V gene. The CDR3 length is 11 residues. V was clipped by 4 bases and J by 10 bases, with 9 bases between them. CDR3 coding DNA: TGTGCCAGCAGTGGGAGGGCCCCGCAGTATTTT. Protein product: CASSGRAPQYF.

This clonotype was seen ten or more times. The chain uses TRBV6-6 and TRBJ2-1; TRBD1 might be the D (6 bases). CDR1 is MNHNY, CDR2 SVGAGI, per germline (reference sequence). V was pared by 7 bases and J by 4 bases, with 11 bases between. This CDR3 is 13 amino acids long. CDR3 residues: CASNPGTYNEQFF. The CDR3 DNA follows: TGTGCCAGCAATCCCGGGACATACAATGAGCAGTTCTTC.

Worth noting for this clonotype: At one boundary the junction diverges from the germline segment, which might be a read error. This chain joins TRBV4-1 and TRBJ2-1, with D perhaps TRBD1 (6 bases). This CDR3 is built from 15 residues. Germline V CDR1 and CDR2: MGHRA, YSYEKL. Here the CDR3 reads CASSQPGHAYNDQFF. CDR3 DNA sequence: TGCGCCAGCAGCCAGCCGGGACACGCTTACAATGATCAGTTCTTC.

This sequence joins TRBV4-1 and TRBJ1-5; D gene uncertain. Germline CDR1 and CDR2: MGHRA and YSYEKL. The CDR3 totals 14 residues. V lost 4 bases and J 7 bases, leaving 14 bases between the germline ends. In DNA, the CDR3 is TGCGCCAGCAGCCCCGGCAGCAGAGGACAGCCCCAGCATTTT. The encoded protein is CASSPGSRGQPQHF.

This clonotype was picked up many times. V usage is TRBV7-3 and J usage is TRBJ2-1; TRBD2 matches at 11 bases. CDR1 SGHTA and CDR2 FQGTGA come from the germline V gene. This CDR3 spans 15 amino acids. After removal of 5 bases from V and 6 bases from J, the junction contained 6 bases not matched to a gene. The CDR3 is CASSQDLAGGNEQFF. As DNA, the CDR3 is TGTGCCAGCAGCCAAGACCTAGCGGGGGGCAATGAGCAGTTCTTC.

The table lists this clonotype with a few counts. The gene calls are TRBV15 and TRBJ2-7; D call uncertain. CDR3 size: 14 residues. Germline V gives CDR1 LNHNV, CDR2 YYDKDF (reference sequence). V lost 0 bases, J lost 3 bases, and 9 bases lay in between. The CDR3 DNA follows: TGTGCCACCAGCAGAGATCGGATAGGCTACGAGCAGTACTTC. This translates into CATSRDRIGYEQYF.

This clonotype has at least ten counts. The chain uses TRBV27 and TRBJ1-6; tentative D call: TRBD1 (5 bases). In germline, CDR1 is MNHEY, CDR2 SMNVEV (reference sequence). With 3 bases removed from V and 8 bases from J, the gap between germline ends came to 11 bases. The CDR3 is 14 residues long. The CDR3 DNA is TGTGCCAGCAGTTTCCGGGGACCCCATTCACCCCTCCACTTT. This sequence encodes CASSFRGPHSPLHF.

CDR3: CATGGDTEAFF. The CDR3, as DNA: TGTGCCACCGGGGGGGACACTGAAGCTTTCTTT. The chain carries TRBV15 and TRBJ1-1; possibly TRBD1 for D (5 bases). In germline, CDR1 is LNHNV, CDR2 YYDKDF (reference sequence). The CDR3 spans 11 residues. Trimming removed 8 bases at V and 3 bases at J, with 7 bases between. Filled out from reference TRBV15 and TRBJ1-1, the complete variable domain reads DAMVIQNPRYQVTQFGKPVTLSCSQTLNHNVMYWYQQKSSQAPKLLFHYYDKDFNNEADTPDNFQSRRPNTSFCFLDIRSPGLGDTAMYLCATGGDTEAFFGQGTRLTVV.

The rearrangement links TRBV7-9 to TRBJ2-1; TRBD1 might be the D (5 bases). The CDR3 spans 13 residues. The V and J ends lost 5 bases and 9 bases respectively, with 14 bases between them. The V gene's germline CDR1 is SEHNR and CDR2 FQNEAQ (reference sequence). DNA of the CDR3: TGTGCCAGCAGCCCAACAGGCTGGATTGAGCAGTTCTTC. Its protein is CASSPTGWIEQFF.

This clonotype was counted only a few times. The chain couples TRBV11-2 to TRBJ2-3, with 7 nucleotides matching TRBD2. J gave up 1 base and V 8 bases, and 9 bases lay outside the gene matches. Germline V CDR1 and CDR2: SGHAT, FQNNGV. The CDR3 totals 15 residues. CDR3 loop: CASAAASGGTDTQYF. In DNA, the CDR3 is TGTGCCAGCGCGGCGGCCAGCGGGGGCACAGATACGCAGTATTTT.

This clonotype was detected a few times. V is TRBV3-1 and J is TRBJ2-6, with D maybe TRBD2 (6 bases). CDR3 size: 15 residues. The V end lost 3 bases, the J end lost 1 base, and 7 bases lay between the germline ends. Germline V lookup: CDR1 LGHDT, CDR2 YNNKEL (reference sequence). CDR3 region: CASSQDYSGANVLTF. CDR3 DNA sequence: TGTGCCAGCAGCCAGGACTATTCTGGGGCCAACGTCCTGACTTTC.

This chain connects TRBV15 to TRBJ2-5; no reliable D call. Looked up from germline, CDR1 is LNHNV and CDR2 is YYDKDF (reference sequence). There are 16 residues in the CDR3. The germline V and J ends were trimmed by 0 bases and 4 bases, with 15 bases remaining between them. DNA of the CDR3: TGTGCCACCAGCAGAGATCACAGTAGTCTCGGAGAGACCCAGTACTTC. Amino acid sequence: CATSRDHSSLGETQYF.

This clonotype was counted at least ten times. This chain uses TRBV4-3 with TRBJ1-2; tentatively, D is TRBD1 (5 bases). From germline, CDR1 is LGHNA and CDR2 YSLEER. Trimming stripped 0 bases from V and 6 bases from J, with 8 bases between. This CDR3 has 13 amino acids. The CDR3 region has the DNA TGCGCCAGCAGCCAAGATGCGGGGGATGGCTACACCTTC. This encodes CASSQDAGDGYTF.

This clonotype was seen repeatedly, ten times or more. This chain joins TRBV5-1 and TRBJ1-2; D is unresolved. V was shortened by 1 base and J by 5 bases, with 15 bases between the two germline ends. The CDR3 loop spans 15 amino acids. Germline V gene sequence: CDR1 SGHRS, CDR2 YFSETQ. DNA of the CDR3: TGCGCCAGCAGCTTGTCCTTTTCGGCCGGGTATGGCTACACCTTC. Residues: CASSLSFSAGYGYTF.

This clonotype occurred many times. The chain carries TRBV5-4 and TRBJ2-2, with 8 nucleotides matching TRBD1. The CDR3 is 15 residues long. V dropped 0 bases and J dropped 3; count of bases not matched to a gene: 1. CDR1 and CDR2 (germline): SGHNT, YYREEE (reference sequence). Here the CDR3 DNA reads TGTGCCAGCAGCTTGGCGACAGGGGACACCGGGGAGCTGTTTTTT. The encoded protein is CASSLATGDTGELFF.

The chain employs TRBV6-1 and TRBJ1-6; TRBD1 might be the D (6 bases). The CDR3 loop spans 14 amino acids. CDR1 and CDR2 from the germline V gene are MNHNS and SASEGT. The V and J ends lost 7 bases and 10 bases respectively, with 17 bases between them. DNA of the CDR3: TGTGCCAGCACGACGGCGGGGGCGGAATCACCCCTCCACTTT. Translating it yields CASTTAGAESPLHF.

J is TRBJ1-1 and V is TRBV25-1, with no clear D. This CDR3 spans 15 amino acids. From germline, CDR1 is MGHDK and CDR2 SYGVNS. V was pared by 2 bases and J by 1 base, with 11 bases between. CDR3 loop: CASSENWAANTEAFF. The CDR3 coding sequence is TGTGCCAGCAGTGAAAACTGGGCAGCGAACACTGAAGCTTTCTTT.

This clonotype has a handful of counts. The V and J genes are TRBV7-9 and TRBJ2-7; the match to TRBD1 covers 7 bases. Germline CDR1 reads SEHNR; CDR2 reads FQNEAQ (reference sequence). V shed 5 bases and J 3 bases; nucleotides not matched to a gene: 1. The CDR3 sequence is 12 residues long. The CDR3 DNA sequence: TGTGCCAGCAGCGGGACAGTCTACGAGCAGTACTTC. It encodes CASSGTVYEQYF.

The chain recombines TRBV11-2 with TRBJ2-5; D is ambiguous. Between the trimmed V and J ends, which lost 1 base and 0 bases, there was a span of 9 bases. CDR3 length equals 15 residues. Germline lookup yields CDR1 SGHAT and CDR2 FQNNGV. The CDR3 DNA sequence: TGTGCCAGCAGCTTAGGCAAAGGGTACCAAGAGACCCAGTACTTC. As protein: CASSLGKGYQETQYF.

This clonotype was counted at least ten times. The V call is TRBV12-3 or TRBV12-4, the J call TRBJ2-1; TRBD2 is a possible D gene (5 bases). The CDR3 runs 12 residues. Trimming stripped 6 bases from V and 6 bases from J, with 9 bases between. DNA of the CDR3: TGTGCCAGCAGCCCTACTAGCAATGAGCAGTTCTTC. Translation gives CASSPTSNEQFF.